These 13 T cell receptor beta chains originate from one sample sequenced in a study of CXCR3-negative and CXCR3-positive naive CD8 T cells. It was by 5' RACE with UMI labels that the TRB cDNA libraries were prepared. TCRdb re-called the 5' RACE reads; one entry per CDR3 protein, DNA not given. The sample data list 48,000 or so distinct CDR3 sequences. Sample: memory CD8+ T cells from blood. The receptors come from a human donor in good health. Some clones in this sample may be carry-over from other donors' samples.

This rearrangement joins TRBV28 to TRBJ2-7; the TRBD1 assignment by TCRdb is unverifiable without DNA. The CDR3 contains 14 residues. Germline CDR1 and CDR2: MDHEN and SYDVKM. The CDR3 loop is CASSYRGLTYEQYF.

The rearrangement links TRBV6-2 or TRBV6-3 to TRBJ1-6; TCRdb proposes TRBD1, but this gene call is untestable without DNA. Per germline, CDR1 MNHEY and CDR2 SVGEGT. The CDR3 length is 15 residues. CDR3 protein: CASTAGEGAASPLHF.

J is TRBJ2-7 and V is TRBV29-1; TCRdb picks TRBD1, but there is no DNA to check that call. Germline V lookup: CDR1 SQVTM, CDR2 ANQGSEA. CDR3 length equals 13 residues. The CDR3: CSARDLGAYEQYF.

The V and J genes are TRBV12-3 or TRBV12-4 and TRBJ2-1; TCRdb names TRBD1, which stays unverified in the absence of DNA. The CDR3 has 15 residues. CDR3 protein: CASSPSVTGYNEQFF.

V is TRBV6-5 and J is TRBJ2-3; TCRdb's D call, TRBD2, is unchecked because there is no DNA. CDR3 length equals 15 residues. Per germline, CDR1 MNHEY and CDR2 SVGAGI. Here the CDR3 reads CASSRTSGGPDTQYF.

J is TRBJ1-1 and V is TRBV19. CDR3 length equals 14 residues. Germline V CDR1 and CDR2: LNHDA, SQIVND (reference sequence). CDR3 loop: CASSTSLRNTEAFF.

The J gene is TRBJ1-1, the V gene TRBV7-3; TCRdb names TRBD1, which stays unverified in the absence of DNA. In germline, CDR1 is SGHTA, CDR2 FQGTGA. The CDR3 runs 15 residues. CDR3 in amino acids: CASSSYPGPNTEAFF. Using reference TRBV7-3 and TRBJ1-1 for the parts outside the CDR3, the full variable domain is GAGVSQTPSNKVTEKGKYVELRCDPISGHTALYWYRQSLGQGPEFLIYFQGTGAADDSGLPNDRFFAVRPEGSVSTLKIQRTERGDSAVYLCASSSYPGPNTEAFFGQGTRLTVV.

V is TRBV4-2 and J is TRBJ2-7; the D call of TRBD2 rests on TCRdb alone, since no DNA is present to check it. Germline CDR1 reads LGHNA; CDR2 reads YNFKEQ. The CDR3 has 15 residues. CDR3: CASSQDPSGVGEQYF.

This rearrangement joins TRBV6-5 to TRBJ1-5; TCRdb picks TRBD1, but there is no DNA to check that call. Germline V lookup: CDR1 MNHEY, CDR2 SVGAGI. The CDR3 runs to 15 residues. CDR3 residues: CASSYFRGSNQPQHF.

This rearrangement joins TRBV29-1 to TRBJ1-1; the TRBD1 assignment by TCRdb is unverifiable without DNA. The CDR3 extends over 13 amino acids. The germline CDR1 and CDR2 sequences are SQVTM and ANQGSEA. CDR3 sequence: CSGGTGYGTEAFF. The variable domain in full, completed from reference TRBV29-1 and TRBJ1-1, reads SAVISQKPSRDICQRGTSLTIQCQVDSQVTMMFWYRQQPGQSLTLIATANQGSEATYESGFVIDKFPISRPNLTFSTLTVSNMSPEDSSIYLCSGGTGYGTEAFFGQGTRLTVV.

The gene calls are TRBV29-1 and TRBJ2-2. The CDR3 is made up of 15 amino acids. The germline CDR1 and CDR2 sequences are SQVTM and ANQGSEA. This CDR3 reads CSVESTDANTGELFF.

V and J are TRBV3-2 and TRBJ2-4. TRBV3-2 is a listed pseudogene. The CDR3 extends over 15 amino acids. The CDR3 here is CASSRKTRYKNIQYF.

The chain has TRBV9 and TRBJ2-1; TCRdb's assignment of TRBD1 cannot be checked, as there is no DNA. Looked up from germline, CDR1 is SGDLS and CDR2 is YYNGEE. This CDR3 spans 13 amino acids. This chain's CDR3 is CASSGTGFYEQFF.